This T cell receptor beta chain comes out of a study of T cell responses to AZD1222 COVID-19 vaccine. Only in-frame clones appear in the TCRdb table, and some are missing; sequencing was by immunoSEQ multiplex PCR. The sample shows some 150,000 clones, about 93% of them seen only once. The receptor's source is an adult in good health. Sequenced material: peripheral blood, taken on day 0 of AZD1222 vaccination.

This CDR3 reads CASSWTDGIGTDTQYF. The CDR3 DNA is TGTGCCAGCAGCTGGACGGACGGGATCGGCACAGATACGCAGTATTTT. The chain is built from TRBV5-5 and TRBJ2-3; TRBD2 might be the D (5 bases). There are 16 residues in the CDR3. CDR1 and CDR2 (germline): SGHKS, YYEKEE (reference sequence). V lost 3 bases and J lost 1, with 15 bases in between.